The clone carrying this TCR beta chain was detected once. Data came from immunoSEQ multiplex PCR; TCRdb stores just in-frame clones and leaves some out. Of under 50,000 clones listed, about nine tenths were seen once; the top ten hold about 20%. The sample is drawn from a study of blood T cell repertoires in COVID-19. For the study at large: There were acute and convalescent COVID-19 samples, and they came from the United States, Italy and Spain. T cells, B-cell-depleted T cells, or PBMCs provided the cDNA or gDNA that served as material.

CDR3 length: 15 residues. CDR1 and CDR2 from the germline V gene are SGHKS and YYEKEE (reference sequence). Trimming removed 2 bases at V and 0 bases at J, with 12 bases between. The clonotype comes from a man in his 70s with active COVID-19. Material for sequencing was peripheral blood. The V gene is TRBV5-5, the J gene TRBJ2-7; tentatively, D is TRBD1 (5 bases). The CDR3 region is CASSFLTDSSYEQYF. The CDR3 bases are TGTGCCAGCAGCTTTCTGACAGACTCCTCCTACGAGCAGTACTTC.